The 9 T cell receptor beta chains below come from one sample, sequenced in a study of T cell changes during pregnancy in multiple sclerosis. Generated by immunoSEQ multiplex PCR, the TCRdb table keeps only in-frame clones and is missing some. The sample holds tens of thousands of clones, about 91% seen once. The material sequenced was CD4+ T cells from peripheral blood mononuclear cells, taken in the third trimester of pregnancy. The receptor source for this set is a female donor in good health, enrolled as a control in a pregnancy study.

The chain is built from TRBV6-5 and TRBJ1-1; 10 bases align to TRBD1. The V segment lost 6 bases and the J segment 5 bases; nucleotides outside the gene matches: 6. Germline values: CDR1 MNHEY, CDR2 SVGAGI. CDR3 length: 14 amino acids. Here the CDR3 DNA reads TGTGCCAGCAGAACCGGACAGGGGGTAACTGAAGCTTTCTTT. It codes for CASRTGQGVTEAFF.

The chain links TRBV30 to TRBJ1-5, with D possibly TRBD1 on 5 matching bases. The V and J ends lost 2 bases and 0 bases respectively, with 11 bases between them. The CDR3 consists of 15 residues. Germline V gene data show CDR1 as GTSNPN and CDR2 as SVGIG (reference sequence). The CDR3 sequence: CAWSMGGYSNQPQHF. CDR3 DNA: TGTGCCTGGAGTATGGGGGGGTATAGCAATCAGCCCCAGCATTTT.

In regard to this clone: The junction shows a germline mismatch at one end, possibly a read error. J is TRBJ1-5 and V is TRBV19, with 9 nucleotides matching TRBD1. The CDR3 loop spans 14 amino acids. Germline V gene data show CDR1 as LNHDA and CDR2 as SQIVND (reference sequence). The CDR3 DNA sequence: TGTGCCAGTAGCGAGACAGGGGGATATCAGTCCCAGCATTTT. Its protein is CASSETGGYQSQHF.

The rearrangement joins TRBV11-3 to TRBJ1-1; D possibly corresponds to TRBD1 (5 bases). This CDR3 has 14 residues. Trimming pared 3 bases from V and 5 bases from J, leaving 13 bases between. In germline, CDR1 is SGHNT, CDR2 YENEEA. The CDR3 is CASSFRRAGTEAFF. CDR3 sequence (DNA): TGTGCCAGCAGCTTCCGCAGGGCTGGGACTGAAGCTTTCTTT.

J is TRBJ2-2 and V is TRBV4-3; 7 nucleotides line up with TRBD1. Germline values: CDR1 LGHNA, CDR2 YSLEER. Losses at the gene ends were 4 bases for V and 2 bases for J; bases not matched to a gene: 4. CDR3 length: 15 amino acids. The CDR3 sequence is CASSPGTANTGELFF. The CDR3 DNA reads TGCGCCAGCAGCCCTGGGACAGCCAACACCGGGGAGCTGTTTTTT.

The rearrangement links TRBV7-8 to TRBJ1-5, with TRBD1 identical over 8 bases. Germline values: CDR1 SGHVS, CDR2 FQNEAQ. CDR3 length: 15 amino acids. V gave up 3 bases and J gave up 5 bases; unmatched junction bases: 6. CDR3 sequence reads: CASSLTGQAHQPQHF. The CDR3 DNA reads as TGTGCCAGCAGCTTGACGGGACAGGCTCATCAGCCCCAGCATTTT. Using reference TRBV7-8 and TRBJ1-5 for the parts outside the CDR3, the full variable domain is GAGVSQSPRYKVAKRGQDVALRCDPISGHVSLFWYQQALGQGPEFLTYFQNEAQLDKSGLPSDRFFAERPEGSVSTLKIQRTQQEDSAVYLCASSLTGQAHQPQHFGDGTRLSIL.

This clone is a singleton in its sample. This rearrangement joins TRBV11-3 to TRBJ2-5, with TRBD1 as a possible D gene (6 bases). In germline, CDR1 is SGHNT, CDR2 YENEEA. Trimming removed 5 bases at V and 0 bases at J, with 13 bases between. The CDR3 has 15 amino acids. In nucleotides, the CDR3 is TGTGCCAGCAGCATACACTCAGGGGACCAAGAGACCCAGTACTTC. Amino acids: CASSIHSGDQETQYF. The whole variable domain, filled in from reference TRBV11-3 and TRBJ2-5, reads EAGVVQSPRYKIIEKKQPVAFWCNPISGHNTLYWYLQNLGQGPELLIRYENEEAVDDSQLPKDRFSAERLKGVDSTLKIQPAELGDSAVYLCASSIHSGDQETQYFGPGTRLLVL.

The rearrangement links TRBV5-6 to TRBJ2-5; TRBD2 matches at 11 bases. V trimming: 2 bases; J trimming: 5 bases; junction bases outside the gene matches: 8. This CDR3 is 16 amino acids long. Germline CDR1 reads SGHDT; CDR2 reads YYEEEE. CDR3 in amino acids: CASSFVSGGAGETQYF. CDR3 DNA sequence: TGTGCCAGCAGCTTCGTTAGCGGGGGGGCGGGTGAGACCCAGTACTTC.

The chain uses TRBV4-2 and TRBJ2-3, with a possible D match to TRBD1 (5 bases). V lost 0 bases and J 1 base, leaving 8 bases between the germline ends. This CDR3 is built from 15 residues. Per the germline V gene, CDR1 is LGHNA and CDR2 is YNFKEQ. Here the CDR3 DNA reads TGTGCCAGCAGCCAAGAAGGGGCAGGCACAGATACGCAGTATTTT. Translation gives CASSQEGAGTDTQYF.